This TCR beta chain was sequenced for a study of T cell changes during pregnancy in multiple sclerosis. The assay was immunoSEQ multiplex PCR, and TCRdb's table has in-frame clones only and misses some. The sample yields under 55,000 clones, approximately 92% seen once. Germline lookup yields CDR1 MNHEY and CDR2 SVGAGI. Trimming took off 6 bases at V and 0 bases at J, with 11 bases between the two ends. The CDR3 spans 14 residues. Source: CD4+ T cells from peripheral blood mononuclear cells, taken in the third trimester of pregnancy. The sequence was collected from a female donor with multiple sclerosis, enrolled in a pregnancy study. The J gene is TRBJ1-1, the V gene TRBV6-5, with D possibly being TRBD1 (6 bases). CDR3 bases: TGTGCCAGCAGGGGCGGACAGTTGAACACTGAAGCTTTCTTT. This encodes CASRGGQLNTEAFF.